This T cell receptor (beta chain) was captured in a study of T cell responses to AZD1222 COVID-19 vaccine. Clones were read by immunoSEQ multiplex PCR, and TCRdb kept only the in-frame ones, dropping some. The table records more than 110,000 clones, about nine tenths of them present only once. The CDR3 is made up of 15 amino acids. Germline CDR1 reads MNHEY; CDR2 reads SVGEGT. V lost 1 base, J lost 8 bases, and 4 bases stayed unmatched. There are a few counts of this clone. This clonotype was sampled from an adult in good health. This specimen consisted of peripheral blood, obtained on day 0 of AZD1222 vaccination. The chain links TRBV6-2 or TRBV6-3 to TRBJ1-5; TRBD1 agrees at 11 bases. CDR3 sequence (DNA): TGTGCCAGCAGTTACTGGGACAGGGGGGGTGAGCCCCAGCATTTT. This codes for CASSYWDRGGEPQHF.